The 19 T cell receptor beta chains given below trace back to one sample, sequenced in a study of CD8+CD57+ T cells in acquired aplastic anemia. TCR beta VDJ combinations and CDR3 sequences were profiled from genomic DNA. TCRdb ran MiXCR on the reads and lists one entry per CDR3 protein. The table includes 150,000 to 200,000 distinct CDR3 sequences, under 55% detected once. Previously, flow cytometry had revealed CD8+CD57+ cell expansion in the patients chosen for sequencing. The sample was sorted CD4+, CD8+, or CD8+CD57+ T cells (not recorded which) from PBMCs. These receptors came from a human donor with aplastic anemia.

The chain employs TRBV11-1 and TRBJ1-1; maybe TRBD1 (5 bases). Germline V gives CDR1 SGHAT, CDR2 FQDESV (reference sequence). The ends were cut back, 5 bases at V and 1 base at J, with 23 bases in the middle. This CDR3 is built from 18 residues. The CDR3 is CASSPMKSTTVWNTEAFF. The CDR3, as DNA: TGTGCCAGCAGCCCGATGAAGTCAACGACAGTCTGGAACACTGAAGCTTTCTTT.

The DNA of the CDR3 is TGTGCCAGCAGCTTGACTAGCGGCACCGGGGAGCTGTTTTTT. As protein: CASSLTSGTGELFF. This sequence joins TRBV7-2 and TRBJ2-2, with TRBD2 matching over 9 bases. Germline CDR1 is SGHTA and CDR2 is FQGNSA. The CDR3 is 14 amino acids. V lost 3 bases, J lost 4 bases, and 0 bases stayed unmatched.

The V call is TRBV10-3, the J call TRBJ2-2, with 8 positions matching TRBD2. The ends lost 0 bases at V and 4 bases at J; junction bases unmatched: 7. CDR1 is ENHRY and CDR2 is SYGVKD in the germline V gene. The CDR3 length is 17 residues. This chain's CDR3 is CAISESGTGTSTGELFF. Here the CDR3 DNA reads TGTGCCATCAGTGAGTCGGGAACCGGGACTAGCACCGGGGAGCTGTTTTTT.

The rearrangement uses TRBV20-1 and TRBJ2-2; D is tentatively TRBD1 or TRBD2 (5 bases each). CDR1 is DFQATT, CDR2 SNEGSKA, per germline (reference sequence). The CDR3 contains 15 residues. V was pared by 6 bases and J by 4 bases, with 18 bases between. In DNA, the CDR3 is TGCAGTGCGACCCCAGTGGGACCGAGCACCGGGGAGCTGTTTTTT. It codes for CSATPVGPSTGELFF.

V is TRBV24-1 and J is TRBJ1-2, with D possibly being TRBD1 (5 bases). The germline V gene has CDR1 KGHDR and CDR2 SFDVKD. The CDR3 has 15 residues. Trimming took off 7 bases at V and 1 base at J, with 15 bases between the two ends. Written as DNA, the CDR3 is TGTGCCACCAGCCGACAGCTACCTTTTAACTATGGCTACACCTTC. Protein: CATSRQLPFNYGYTF.

Ten or more counts support this clonotype. V usage is TRBV25-1 and J usage is TRBJ2-1; 13 positions agree with TRBD2. With 2 bases clipped from V and 8 bases from J, the junction kept 6 bases outside the gene matches. In germline, CDR1 is MGHDK, CDR2 SYGVNS. The CDR3 has 16 amino acids. CDR3 nucleotides: TGTGCCAGCAGTGAACCCGGGACTAGCGGGAACTATGAGCAGTTCTTC. Translated: CASSEPGTSGNYEQFF.

This clonotype appeared once. This may arise from a read error, as a much more abundant clone is one base away. This chain joins TRBV12-3 or TRBV12-4 and TRBJ1-2; D remains ambiguous. Trimming removed 7 bases at V and 1 base at J, with 16 bases between. This CDR3 comprises 15 residues. The CDR3 loop reads CASNYSEGRNYGYTF. DNA for the CDR3: TGTGCCAGCAATTATAGCGAGGGCCGTAACTATGGCTACACCTTC.

The CDR3 reads CASSRGRGAVSPLHF. The CDR3 nucleotides are TGTGCCAGCAGTAGGGGGCGGGGTGCGGTATCACCCCTCCACTTT. This rearrangement joins TRBV6-1 to TRBJ1-6, with 7 nucleotides matching TRBD1. The CDR3 totals 15 residues. The germline gives CDR1 MNHNS, CDR2 SASEGT. V trimming: 5 bases; J trimming: 10 bases; junction bases outside the gene matches: 11.

This clonotype was seen ten or more times. This chain uses TRBV10-3 with TRBJ1-2; 7 nucleotides align to TRBD1. This CDR3 is built from 16 residues. Germline CDR1 is ENHRY and CDR2 is SYGVKD. V shed 2 bases, J shed 3 bases, and the junction held 9 bases outside the gene matches. CDR3 coding DNA: TGTGCCATCAGTGAGGGGCCTACCGGGACAGACTATGGCTACACCTTC. This gives the protein CAISEGPTGTDYGYTF.

V and J are TRBV6-1 and TRBJ1-4; 8 bases agree with TRBD1. Trimming removed 6 bases from V and 6 bases from J; junction bases left unmatched: 9. The germline V gene encodes CDR1 MNHNS and CDR2 SASEGT. The CDR3 extends over 15 amino acids. Here the CDR3 DNA reads TGTGCCAGCAGCCGATCAGGGGGCGATGATGAAAAACTGTTTTTT. It translates to CASSRSGGDDEKLFF.

The table lists this clonotype with many counts. This chain joins TRBV20-1 and TRBJ1-5; a possible D gene is TRBD1 (5 bases). This CDR3 is built from 13 residues. Germline V gene sequence: CDR1 DFQATT, CDR2 SNEGSKA (reference sequence). V lost 4 bases and J lost 8, with 15 bases in between. CDR3: CSATKGRAEPQHF. As DNA, the CDR3 is TGCAGTGCTACCAAGGGACGTGCTGAGCCCCAGCATTTT.

This clonotype was counted a few times. A much larger clone is a single base away; this may be a read error. The CDR3, as DNA: TGTGCCAGCAGCTTCTCGACAGGGACGGGCTCACCCCTCCACTTT. Amino acid sequence: CASSFSTGTGSPLHF. V is TRBV5-5 and J is TRBJ1-6, with 7 nucleotides matching TRBD1. V shed 2 bases and J 10 bases; nucleotides not matched to a gene: 9. Germline V gives CDR1 SGHKS, CDR2 YYEKEE (reference sequence). The CDR3 consists of 15 residues.

This clonotype was counted ten times or more. The chain recombines TRBV19 with TRBJ1-2; D is perhaps TRBD1 (5 bases). Germline CDR1 reads LNHDA; CDR2 reads SQIVND (reference sequence). V gave up 3 bases and J gave up 3 bases, with 20 bases separating them. The CDR3 spans 17 residues. The CDR3 region is CASSIWRGGLSDYGYTF. CDR3 DNA sequence: TGTGCCAGTAGTATTTGGAGGGGCGGCTTGTCGGACTATGGCTACACCTTC.

V and J are TRBV7-8 and TRBJ1-2; D is possibly TRBD1 (5 bases). Per germline, CDR1 SGHVS and CDR2 FQNEAQ. The CDR3 sequence is 11 residues long. V was pared by 5 bases and J by 8 bases, with 9 bases between. This CDR3 reads CASSQRGGYTF. The CDR3 DNA reads TGTGCCAGCAGCCAACGGGGGGGCTACACCTTC.

This clonotype has at least ten counts. J is TRBJ2-2 and V is TRBV6-5, with D uncertain. The CDR3 consists of 15 residues. The germline V gene has CDR1 MNHEY and CDR2 SVGAGI. Trimming removed 3 bases at V and 1 base at J, with 9 bases between. CDR3 region: CASSYLAVNTGELFF. The DNA for the CDR3 is TGTGCCAGCAGTTATCTGGCGGTGAACACCGGGGAGCTGTTTTTT.

This clonotype showed up many times. The V and J genes are TRBV7-9 and TRBJ1-4; TRBD1 is a possible D gene (6 bases). V lost 3 bases and J lost 7, with 12 bases in between. The CDR3 consists of 14 residues. Germline V gene data show CDR1 as SEHNR and CDR2 as FQNEAQ (reference sequence). The CDR3 region is CASSFGGGSEKLFF. The CDR3 DNA is TGTGCCAGCAGCTTTGGAGGGGGAAGTGAAAAACTGTTTTTT.

In its sample, this clonotype was seen many times. The chain links TRBV20-1 to TRBJ2-1, with a weak D call TRBD1 (6 bases). Germline CDR1 reads DFQATT; CDR2 reads SNEGSKA (reference sequence). This CDR3 has 11 residues. V lost 5 bases to trimming and J lost 8 bases, with 10 bases between them. This CDR3 reads CSALDRDEQFF. The CDR3 DNA follows: TGCAGTGCTTTGGACAGAGATGAGCAGTTCTTC.

The J gene is TRBJ2-5, the V gene TRBV15, with TRBD2 identical over 11 bases. CDR3 size: 14 residues. Germline trimming cut 1 base from V and 5 bases from J; bases unmatched to any gene: 0. Looked up from germline, CDR1 is LNHNV and CDR2 is YYDKDF (reference sequence). The CDR3 spells CATSRGLAGETQYF. CDR3 nucleotide sequence: TGTGCCACCAGCAGAGGACTAGCGGGGGAGACCCAGTACTTC.

The gene calls are TRBV20-1 and TRBJ2-3, with 9 bases matching TRBD1. This CDR3 region has 14 residues. CDR1 and CDR2 from the germline V gene are DFQATT and SNEGSKA (reference sequence). V trimming: 3 bases; J trimming: 6 bases; junction bases outside the gene matches: 7. This chain's CDR3 is CSASRGTGSDTQYF. CDR3 sequence (DNA): TGCAGTGCTAGTAGGGGGACAGGGTCTGATACGCAGTATTTT.